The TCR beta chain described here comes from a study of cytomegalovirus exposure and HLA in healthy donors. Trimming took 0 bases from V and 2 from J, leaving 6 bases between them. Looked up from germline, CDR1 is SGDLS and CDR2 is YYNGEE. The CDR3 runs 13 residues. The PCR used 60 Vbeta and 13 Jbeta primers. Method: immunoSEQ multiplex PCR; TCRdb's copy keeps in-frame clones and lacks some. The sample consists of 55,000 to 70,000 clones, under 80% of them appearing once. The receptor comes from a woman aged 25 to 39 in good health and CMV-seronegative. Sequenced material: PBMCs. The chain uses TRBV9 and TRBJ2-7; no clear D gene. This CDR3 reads CASSVAEPYEQYF. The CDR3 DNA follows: TGTGCCAGCAGCGTAGCGGAGCCCTACGAGCAGTACTTC.